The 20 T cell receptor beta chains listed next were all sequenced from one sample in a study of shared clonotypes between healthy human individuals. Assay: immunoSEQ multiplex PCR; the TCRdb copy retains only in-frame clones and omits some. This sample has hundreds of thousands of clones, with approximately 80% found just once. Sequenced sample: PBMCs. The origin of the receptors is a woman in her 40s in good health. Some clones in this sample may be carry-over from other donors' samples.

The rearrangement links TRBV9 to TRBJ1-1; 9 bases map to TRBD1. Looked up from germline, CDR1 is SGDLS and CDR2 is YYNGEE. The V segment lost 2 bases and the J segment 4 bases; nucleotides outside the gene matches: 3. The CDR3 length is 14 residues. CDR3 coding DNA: TGTGCCAGCAGCGTCCGGGACAGGGCCACTGAAGCTTTCTTT. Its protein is CASSVRDRATEAFF.

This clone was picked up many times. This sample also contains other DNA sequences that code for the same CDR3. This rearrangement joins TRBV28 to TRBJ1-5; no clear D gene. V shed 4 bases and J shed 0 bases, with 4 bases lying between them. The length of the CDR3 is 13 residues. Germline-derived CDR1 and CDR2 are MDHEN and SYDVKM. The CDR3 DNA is TGTGCCAGCAGTTGGGATAGCAATCAGCCCCAGCATTTT. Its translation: CASSWDSNQPQHF.

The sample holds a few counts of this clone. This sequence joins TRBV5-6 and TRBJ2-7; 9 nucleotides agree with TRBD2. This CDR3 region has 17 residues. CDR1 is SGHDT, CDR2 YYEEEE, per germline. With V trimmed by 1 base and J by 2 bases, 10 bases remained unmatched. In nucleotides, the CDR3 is TGTGCCAGCAGCTTGCGCTTTAGCGGGAGAAGGACCTACGAGCAGTACTTC. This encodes CASSLRFSGRRTYEQYF.

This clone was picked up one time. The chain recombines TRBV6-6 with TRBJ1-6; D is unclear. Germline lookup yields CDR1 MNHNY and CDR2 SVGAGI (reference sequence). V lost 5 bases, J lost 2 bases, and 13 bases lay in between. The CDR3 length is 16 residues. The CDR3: CASSPPTGTYNSPLHF. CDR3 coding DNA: TGTGCCAGCAGTCCCCCGACGGGAACCTATAATTCACCCCTCCACTTT.

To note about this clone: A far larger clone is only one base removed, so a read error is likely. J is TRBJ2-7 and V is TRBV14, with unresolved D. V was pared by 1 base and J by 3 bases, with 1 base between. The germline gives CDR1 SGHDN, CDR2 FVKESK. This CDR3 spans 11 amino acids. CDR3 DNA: TGTGCCAGCAGCCAAGGCTACGAGCAGTACTTC. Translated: CASSQGYEQYF.

CDR3: CASSALGTEAFF. CDR3 bases: TGTGCCAGCAGTGCCCTAGGGACTGAAGCTTTCTTT. The V call is TRBV28, the J call TRBJ1-1; D is uncertain. This CDR3 is built from 12 residues. Germline-derived CDR1 and CDR2 are MDHEN and SYDVKM. V lost 5 bases and J 5 bases, leaving 9 bases between the germline ends.

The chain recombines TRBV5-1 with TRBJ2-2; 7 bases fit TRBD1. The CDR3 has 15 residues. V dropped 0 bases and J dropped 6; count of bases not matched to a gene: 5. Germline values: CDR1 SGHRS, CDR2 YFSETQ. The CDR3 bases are TGCGCCAGCAGCTTGGTGACAGGGCGGGCCGGGGAGCTGTTTTTT. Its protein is CASSLVTGRAGELFF.

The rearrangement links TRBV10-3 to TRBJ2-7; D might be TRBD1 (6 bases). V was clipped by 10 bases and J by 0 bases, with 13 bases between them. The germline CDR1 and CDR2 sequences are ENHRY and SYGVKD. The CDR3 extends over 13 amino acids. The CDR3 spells CATRLDSSYEQYF. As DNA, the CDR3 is TGTGCCACCCGGCTGGACAGCTCCTACGAGCAGTACTTC.

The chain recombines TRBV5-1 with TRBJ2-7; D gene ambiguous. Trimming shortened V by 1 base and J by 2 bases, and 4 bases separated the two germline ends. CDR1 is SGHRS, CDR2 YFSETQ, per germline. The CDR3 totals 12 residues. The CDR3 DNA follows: TGCGCCAGCAGCTTGACAGCCTACGAGCAGTACTTC. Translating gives CASSLTAYEQYF.

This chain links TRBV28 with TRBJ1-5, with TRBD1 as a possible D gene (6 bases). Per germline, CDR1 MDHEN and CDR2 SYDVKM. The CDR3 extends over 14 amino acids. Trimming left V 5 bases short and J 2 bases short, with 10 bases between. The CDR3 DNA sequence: TGTGCCAGCAGTAAAGGGGGAGGCAATCAGCCCCAGCATTTT. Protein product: CASSKGGGNQPQHF.

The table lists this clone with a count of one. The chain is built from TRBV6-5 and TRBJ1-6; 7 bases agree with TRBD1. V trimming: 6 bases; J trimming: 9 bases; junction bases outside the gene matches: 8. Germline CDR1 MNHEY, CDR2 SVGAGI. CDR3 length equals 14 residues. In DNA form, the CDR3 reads TGTGCCAGCAGCGCGGGGACAGAGCCTTCACCCCTCCACTTT. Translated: CASSAGTEPSPLHF.

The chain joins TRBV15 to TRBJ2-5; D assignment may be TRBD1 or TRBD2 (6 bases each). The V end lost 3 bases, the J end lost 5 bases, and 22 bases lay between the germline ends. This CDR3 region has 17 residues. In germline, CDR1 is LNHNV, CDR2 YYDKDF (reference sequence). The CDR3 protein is CATSRGGERRFGETQYF. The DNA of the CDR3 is TGTGCCACCAGCAGGGGGGGCGAGCGGAGGTTCGGGGAGACCCAGTACTTC.

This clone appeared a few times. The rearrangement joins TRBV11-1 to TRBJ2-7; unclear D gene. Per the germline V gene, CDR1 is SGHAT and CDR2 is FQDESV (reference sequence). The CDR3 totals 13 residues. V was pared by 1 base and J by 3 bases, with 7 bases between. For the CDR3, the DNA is TGTGCCAGCAGCTTAGGTGATGGCTACGAGCAGTACTTC. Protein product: CASSLGDGYEQYF. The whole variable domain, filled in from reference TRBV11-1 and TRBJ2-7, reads EAEVAQSPRYKITEKSQAVAFWCDPISGHATLYWYRQILGQGPELLVQFQDESVVDDSQLPKDRFSAERLKGVDSTLKIQPAELGDSAMYLCASSLGDGYEQYFGPGTRLTVT.

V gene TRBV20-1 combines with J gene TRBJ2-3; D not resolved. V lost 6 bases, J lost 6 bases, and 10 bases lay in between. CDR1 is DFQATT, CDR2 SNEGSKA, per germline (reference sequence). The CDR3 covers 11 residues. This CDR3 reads CSATLRDTQYF. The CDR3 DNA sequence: TGCAGTGCAACGCTGCGTGATACGCAGTATTTT.

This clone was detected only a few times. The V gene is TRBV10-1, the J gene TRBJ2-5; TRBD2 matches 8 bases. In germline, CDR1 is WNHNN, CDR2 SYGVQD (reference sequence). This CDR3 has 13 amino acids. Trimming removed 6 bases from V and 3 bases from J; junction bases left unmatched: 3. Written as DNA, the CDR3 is TGCGCCAGCAGACGGCGGGAGGAAGAGACCCAGTACTTC. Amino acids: CASRRREEETQYF.

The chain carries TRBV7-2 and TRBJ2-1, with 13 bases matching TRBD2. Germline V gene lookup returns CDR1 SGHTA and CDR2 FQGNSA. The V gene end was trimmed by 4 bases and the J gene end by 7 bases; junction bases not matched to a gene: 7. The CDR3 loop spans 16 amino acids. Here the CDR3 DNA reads TGTGCCAGCAGCTCACTCGGACTAGCGGGAGTGAATGAGCAGTTCTTC. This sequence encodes CASSSLGLAGVNEQFF.

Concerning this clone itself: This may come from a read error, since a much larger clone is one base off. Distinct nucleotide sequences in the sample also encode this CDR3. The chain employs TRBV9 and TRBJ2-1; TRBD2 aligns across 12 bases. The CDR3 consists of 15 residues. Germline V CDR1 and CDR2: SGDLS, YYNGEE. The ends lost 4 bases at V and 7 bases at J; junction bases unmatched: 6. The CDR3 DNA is TGTGCCAGCAGCCCTGCCGGGACTAGCGGGAATGAGCAGTTCTTC. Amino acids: CASSPAGTSGNEQFF.

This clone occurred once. CDR3 loop: CATSTSGTGPGEQYF. The DNA of the CDR3 is TGTGCCACCAGCACCTCCGGGACAGGGCCTGGGGAGCAGTACTTC. The chain joins TRBV15 to TRBJ2-7; 9 positions agree with TRBD1. The CDR3 spans 15 residues. V was clipped by 4 bases and J by 7 bases; unmatched bases: 11. The germline V gene encodes CDR1 LNHNV and CDR2 YYDKDF (reference sequence).

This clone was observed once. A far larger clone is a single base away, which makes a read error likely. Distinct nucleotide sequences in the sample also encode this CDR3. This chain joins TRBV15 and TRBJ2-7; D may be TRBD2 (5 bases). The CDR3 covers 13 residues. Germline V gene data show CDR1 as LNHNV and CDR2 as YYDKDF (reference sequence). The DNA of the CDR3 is TGTGCCACCAGCAGAGGGGCTGACTACGAGCAATACTTC. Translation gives CATSRGADYEQYF.

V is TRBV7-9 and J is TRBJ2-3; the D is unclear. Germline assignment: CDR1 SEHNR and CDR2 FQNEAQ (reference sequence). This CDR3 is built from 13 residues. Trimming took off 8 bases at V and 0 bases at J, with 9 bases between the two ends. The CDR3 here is CASDVTSTDTQYF. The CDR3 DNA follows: TGTGCCAGCGACGTAACTAGCACAGATACGCAGTATTTT.